Following are 3 T cell receptor beta chains from one sample sequenced in a study of T cell repertoires in cytomegalovirus infection. TCRdb passed the reads through MiXCR, listing each CDR3 protein once. Of some 320,000 distinct CDR3 sequences listed, roughly 29% were seen once; the top ten hold roughly 20%. Their antigens are not known. Sequenced here: cultured PBMCs, sampled from culture after CMV antigen stimulation. All receptors derive from a human donor in good health (CMV status not recorded). Some clones in this sample may be carry-over from other donors' samples.

The CDR3 nucleotides read TGTGCCAGCAGTCAAACAGGGGGCCCTAACTATGGCTACACCTTC. It is translated as CASSQTGGPNYGYTF. The chain joins TRBV12-3 or TRBV12-4 to TRBJ1-2, with 9 bases aligning to TRBD1. CDR3 size: 15 residues. V lost 5 bases to trimming and J lost 0 bases; unmatched junction nucleotides: 4.

This clonotype was observed at least ten times. J is TRBJ1-4 and V is TRBV3-1; D gene ambiguous. Trimming pared 4 bases from V and 11 bases from J, leaving 11 bases between. CDR1 is LGHDT, CDR2 YNNKEL, per germline (reference sequence). CDR3 length: 12 amino acids. Here the CDR3 reads CASSPSGSKLFF. The CDR3 DNA reads TGTGCCAGCAGCCCGTCGGGGAGTAAACTGTTTTTT.

This clonotype was seen more than once but under ten times. The chain uses TRBV12-3 or TRBV12-4 and TRBJ1-5, with D possibly TRBD1 on 5 matching bases. V dropped 5 bases and J dropped 7 bases, with 18 bases sitting between them. The CDR3 is made up of 15 amino acids. The CDR3 protein is CASSRGNLQGQPQHF. The DNA for the CDR3 is TGTGCCAGCAGTCGGGGCAACCTCCAGGGCCAGCCCCAGCATTTT.